The 25 T cell receptor beta chains below all came from one sample that was sequenced in a study of blood T cell repertoires in COVID-19. Repertoires were generated with immunoSEQ multiplex PCR, while TCRdb's copy carries only in-frame clones and drops some. The sample records about 230,000 clones, nearly 90% being singletons. Material for sequencing was PBMCs or T cells enriched from blood (not recorded which). These receptors were collected from a man younger than 40 who had recovered from COVID-19.

V usage is TRBV27 and J usage is TRBJ2-7; 8 bases agree with TRBD1. Germline CDR1 is MNHEY and CDR2 is SMNVEV (reference sequence). V shed 6 bases and J 7 bases; nucleotides not matched to a gene: 8. The CDR3 has 13 residues. The CDR3 reads CASSIDRGREQYF. The CDR3 nucleotides read TGTGCCAGCAGCATAGACAGGGGCAGGGAGCAGTACTTC.

The sample holds a few counts of this clone. The rearrangement links TRBV6-5 to TRBJ1-2; D ambiguous. CDR3 length: 15 amino acids. Germline CDR1 is MNHEY and CDR2 is SVGAGI. V gave up 0 bases and J gave up 4 bases, with 12 bases separating them. The CDR3 spells CASSYSGVMSYGYTF. CDR3 sequence (DNA): TGTGCCAGCAGTTACTCCGGGGTAATGAGCTATGGCTACACCTTC.

As for this clone: Other DNA sequences in this specimen translate into the identical CDR3. This sequence joins TRBV3-1 (or the pseudogene TRBV3-2) and TRBJ1-3, with TRBD1 matching 8 bases. Germline V gives CDR1 LGHDT, CDR2 YNNKEL (reference sequence). CDR3 size: 14 residues. V gave up 3 bases and J gave up 2 bases; unmatched junction bases: 0. The CDR3 here is CASSQTGAGNTIYF. CDR3 in DNA: TGTGCCAGCAGCCAGACAGGGGCTGGAAACACCATATATTTT.

The chain carries TRBV28 and TRBJ1-5, with D perhaps matching TRBD1 (5 bases). V was shortened by 6 bases and J by 3 bases, with 12 bases between the two germline ends. Germline-derived CDR1 and CDR2 are MDHEN and SYDVKM. The CDR3 totals 14 residues. The DNA of the CDR3 is TGTGCCAGCAGGTCCAGGGTAATCAATCAGCCCCAGCATTTT. Encoded protein: CASRSRVINQPQHF.

The CDR3: CASRFRQAGGGELFF. Here the CDR3 DNA reads TGTGCCAGCCGGTTTCGACAGGCGGGGGGCGGGGAGCTGTTTTTT. V gene TRBV6-5 combines with J gene TRBJ2-2; 8 bases align to TRBD2. CDR1 and CDR2 (germline): MNHEY, SVGAGI. The CDR3 totals 15 residues. After removal of 8 bases from V and 7 bases from J, the junction contained 12 bases not matched to a gene.

The rearrangement uses TRBV25-1 and TRBJ1-1, with D perhaps TRBD1 (5 bases). The CDR3 is 15 residues long. V lost 4 bases, J lost 2 bases, and 14 bases lay in between. Germline CDR1 is MGHDK and CDR2 is SYGVNS. The CDR3 nucleotides read TGTGCCAGCAGTGCGCAGACAGCCGCTAACACTGAAGCTTTCTTT. Protein product: CASSAQTAANTEAFF. Full variable domain (remainder filled in from reference TRBV25-1 and TRBJ1-1): EADIYQTPRYLVIGTGKKITLECSQTMGHDKMYWYQQDPGMELHLIHYSYGVNSTEKGDLSSESTVSRIRTEHFPLTLESARPSHTSQYLCASSAQTAANTEAFFGQGTRLTVV.

This chain uses TRBV4-1 with TRBJ1-1; D might be TRBD1 (6 bases). Trimming cost V 1 base and J 4 bases, with 13 bases left between them. The CDR3 loop spans 15 amino acids. The germline V gene has CDR1 MGHRA and CDR2 YSYEKL. CDR3 region: CASSQAGAGVTEAFF. CDR3 DNA: TGCGCCAGCAGCCAAGCTGGGGCAGGGGTCACTGAAGCTTTCTTT.

V is TRBV28 and J is TRBJ1-2; 8 bases match TRBD1. Germline V lookup: CDR1 MDHEN, CDR2 SYDVKM. V was pared by 7 bases and J by 4 bases, with 5 bases of the junction left unmatched. The CDR3 sequence is 13 residues long. CDR3 residues: CASTPGQAYGYTF. The CDR3 nucleotides are TGTGCCAGCACACCGGGACAGGCCTATGGCTACACCTTC.

This sequence joins TRBV28 and TRBJ2-3; D gene unclear. CDR3 length equals 14 residues. Germline assignment: CDR1 MDHEN and CDR2 SYDVKM. V lost 3 bases to trimming and J lost 2 bases, with 9 bases between them. The CDR3 coding sequence is TGTGCCAGCAGTTTCCTCCAGTACACAGATACGCAGTATTTT. Its protein product is CASSFLQYTDTQYF. Supplemented by reference TRBV28 and TRBJ2-3, the full variable domain reads DVKVTQSSRYLVKRTGEKVFLECVQDMDHENMFWYRQDPGLGLRLIYFSYDVKMKEKGDIPEGYSVSREKKERFSLILESASTNQTSMYLCASSFLQYTDTQYFGPGTRLTVL.

This sequence joins TRBV3-1 (or the pseudogene TRBV3-2) and TRBJ2-1; 12 bases line up with TRBD2. J gave up 7 bases and V 1 base, and 8 bases lay outside the gene matches. The CDR3 length is 17 residues. The germline V gene encodes CDR1 LGHDT and CDR2 YNNKEL (reference sequence). CDR3 DNA: TGTGCCAGCAGCCAAGGTCGTCGTCTAGCGGGAGGGAATGAGCAGTTCTTC. Amino acids: CASSQGRRLAGGNEQFF.

The chain employs TRBV5-1 and TRBJ1-4, with D hard to call. CDR1 and CDR2 (germline): SGHRS, YFSETQ. CDR3 length: 14 residues. Between the trimmed V and J ends, which lost 4 bases and 11 bases, there was a span of 18 bases. The CDR3, as DNA: TGCGCCAGCAGCCCTGACCGTCCACAGTCGAAACTGTTTTTT. Its protein is CASSPDRPQSKLFF.

The chain has TRBV19 and TRBJ1-2; D is unclear. V shed 5 bases and J shed 4 bases, with 11 bases lying between them. Germline V gene data show CDR1 as LNHDA and CDR2 as SQIVND (reference sequence). The CDR3 runs to 13 residues. CDR3 DNA sequence: TGTGCCAGTAGTCACGGTCCTGTCTATGGCTACACCTTC. Amino acid sequence: CASSHGPVYGYTF.

This clone was detected once. CDR3 bases: TGTGCCAGCAGTTCCGCCTTGAGCAAGGGAGGTACAGATACGCAGTATTTT. Translated: CASSSALSKGGTDTQYF. The chain uses TRBV27 and TRBJ2-3; D might be TRBD2 (6 bases). This CDR3 contains 17 residues. Germline CDR1 reads MNHEY; CDR2 reads SMNVEV (reference sequence). The germline V and J ends were trimmed by 4 bases and 3 bases, with 20 bases remaining between them.

The chain joins TRBV9 to TRBJ1-3; D is unresolved. The germline V and J ends were trimmed by 4 bases and 4 bases, with 6 bases remaining between them. The CDR3 consists of 12 residues. CDR1 is SGDLS and CDR2 is YYNGEE in the germline V gene. DNA for the CDR3: TGTGCCAGCAGCCAGTCCGGAAACACCATATATTTT. Protein sequence: CASSQSGNTIYF.

The chain joins TRBV3-1 (or the pseudogene TRBV3-2) to TRBJ2-3; TRBD2 agrees at 8 bases. J was trimmed by 1 base and V by 3 bases; bases with no gene match: 3. Germline values: CDR1 LGHDT, CDR2 YNNKEL (reference sequence). The CDR3 is 15 amino acids. The CDR3 here is CASSQSGGRTDTQYF. The CDR3 DNA is TGTGCCAGCAGCCAGAGCGGGGGACGCACAGATACGCAGTATTTT.

The chain links TRBV27 to TRBJ2-7; D not resolved. The CDR3 has 14 residues. CDR1 is MNHEY, CDR2 SMNVEV, per germline (reference sequence). V dropped 6 bases and J dropped 2 bases, with 14 bases sitting between them. CDR3 region: CASSPETATYEQYF. The CDR3 nucleotides read TGTGCCAGCAGCCCGGAGACTGCCACCTACGAGCAGTACTTC.

V and J are TRBV28 and TRBJ2-7, with D perhaps TRBD2 (6 bases). The CDR3 runs 12 residues. Germline V gene sequence: CDR1 MDHEN, CDR2 SYDVKM. V dropped 2 bases and J dropped 10 bases, with 12 bases sitting between them. CDR3: CASSLRRDGQYF. CDR3 in DNA: TGTGCCAGCAGTTTACGGAGGGATGGTCAGTACTTC.

This clone has only one observation. Mismatch with germline at one junction end may stem from a read error. The genes are TRBV2 and TRBJ2-7; D might be TRBD2 (6 bases). The germline gives CDR1 SNHLY, CDR2 FYNNEI. The CDR3 sequence is 11 residues long. The CDR3: CASTQDGGRRF. For the CDR3, the DNA is TGTGCCAGCACCCAAGACGGGGGACGGCGCTTC.

DNA of the CDR3: TGTGCCAGCAGGCGGCTAGCGGGGGGGACCACAGATACGCAGTATTTT. Translating gives CASRRLAGGTTDTQYF. V is TRBV5-4 and J is TRBJ2-3; 12 nucleotides line up with TRBD2. There are 16 residues in the CDR3. In germline, CDR1 is SGHNT, CDR2 YYREEE (reference sequence). V was pared by 5 bases and J by 2 bases, with 6 bases of the junction left unmatched.

V and J are TRBV10-3 and TRBJ2-7; 11 nucleotides match TRBD1. V lost 6 bases and J lost 7; bases outside the gene matches: 5. CDR3 length equals 13 residues. The germline V gene encodes CDR1 ENHRY and CDR2 SYGVKD. The CDR3 sequence is CAIRLGTGGEQYF. As DNA, the CDR3 is TGTGCCATCAGACTAGGGACAGGGGGTGAGCAGTACTTC.

The chain couples TRBV19 to TRBJ2-1; possible D gene TRBD2, 6 bases. The CDR3 length is 13 residues. The V gene's germline CDR1 is LNHDA and CDR2 SQIVND (reference sequence). V was clipped by 7 bases and J by 8 bases, with 15 bases between them. CDR3 nucleotides: TGTGCCAGTATTACCGGGGGTTCGGATGAGCAGTTCTTC. Protein: CASITGGSDEQFF.

This clone was detected a few times. This chain uses TRBV7-2 with TRBJ2-7; D gene ambiguous. The CDR3 consists of 17 residues. V lost 1 base and J lost 4, with 20 bases in between. Germline CDR1 SGHTA, CDR2 FQGNSA. The CDR3 region is CASSLGDSLMNQYEQYF. The CDR3 DNA follows: TGTGCCAGCAGCTTAGGCGACTCATTAATGAATCAGTACGAGCAGTACTTC.

J is TRBJ2-1 and V is TRBV6-5; the D is unclear. With 8 bases removed from V and 5 bases from J, the gap between germline ends came to 19 bases. There are 15 residues in the CDR3. Germline CDR1 reads MNHEY; CDR2 reads SVGAGI. The CDR3 region is CASCRNGRGDNEQFF. The CDR3 bases are TGTGCCAGCTGCAGAAACGGCAGAGGCGACAATGAGCAGTTCTTC.

This clone appeared a single time. The chain combines TRBV28 with TRBJ2-7, with a tentative D call TRBD2 (6 bases). Trimming shortened V by 6 bases and J by 3 bases, and 21 bases separated the two germline ends. The CDR3 is 16 residues long. The germline V gene has CDR1 MDHEN and CDR2 SYDVKM. The DNA of the CDR3 is TGTGCCAGCAGCCCTCCCCCTGGCGGGATTAGCTACGAGCAGTACTTC. Amino acids: CASSPPPGGISYEQYF.

This clone came up a few times. The chain uses TRBV28 and TRBJ1-1, with D perhaps TRBD1 (6 bases). CDR3 length: 18 amino acids. V lost 3 bases and J lost 7, with 27 bases in between. Germline assignment: CDR1 MDHEN and CDR2 SYDVKM. DNA of the CDR3: TGTGCCAGCAGTTTGGATTTCGGGCCCACAGGGTCCAGACTTGAAGCTTTCTTT. Translated: CASSLDFGPTGSRLEAFF.